This is a list of T cell receptor beta chains from one sample in a study of Ad26.COV2.S vaccination and SARS-CoV-2 variants. The table came from immunoSEQ multiplex PCR; TCRdb's copy has only in-frame clones and leaves some out. Of a few hundred thousand clones in the sample, 80% to 90% are singletons; the top ten hold about 3%. The input for sequencing was peripheral blood, taken in a trial of Ad26.COV2.S vaccine versus placebo. These receptors were collected from a person between 18 and 65 years old who received the Ad26.COV2.S COVID-19 vaccine or a placebo. Both conserved end residues are part of each CDR3. Fields, in order: clone size, V gene, CDR3 protein. A clone size is listed for some rows: how often the clone was seen (once, few, many), or a class if it is expanded.

clone size: -
V gene: TRBV29-1
CDR3 protein: CSVDGREGQETQYF

clone size: -
V gene: TRBV5-4
CDR3 protein: CASSVGRVTTEAFF

clone size: few
V gene: TRBV5-6
CDR3 protein: CASGPDRERNTGELFF

clone size: -
V gene: TRBV6-2/TRBV6-3
CDR3 protein: CASSGVSYEQYF

clone size: -
V gene: TRBV3-1/TRBV3-2
CDR3 protein: CASSQEFGTSGYTDTQYF

clone size: -
V gene: TRBV5-6
CDR3 protein: CASSLWHDTEAFF

clone size: -
V gene: TRBV7-9
CDR3 protein: CASSASTAWDTEAFF

clone size: -
V gene: TRBV5-6
CDR3 protein: CASSLYGQGAGEKLFF

clone size: -
V gene: TRBV9
CDR3 protein: CASSVGSSGDIQYF

clone size: -
V gene: TRBV2
CDR3 protein: CASSDLDNEQFF

clone size: -
V gene: TRBV7-2
CDR3 protein: CASSPEGVLNEKLFF

clone size: -
V gene: TRBV6-5
CDR3 protein: CASSHFQGNTEAFF

clone size: -
V gene: TRBV7-8
CDR3 protein: CASSWGPGGTGELFF

clone size: once
V gene: TRBV7-3
CDR3 protein: CASSLAGPANEQFF

clone size: few
V gene: TRBV13
CDR3 protein: CASSVAGGVNYGYTF

clone size: once
V gene: TRBV7-9
CDR3 protein: CASSARLAGVVNTEAFF

clone size: once
V gene: TRBV6-5
CDR3 protein: CASSSYTTGDSPLHF

clone size: few
V gene: TRBV29-1
CDR3 protein: CSVERRNTGELFF

clone size: -
V gene: TRBV19
CDR3 protein: CASSIGPLAGELFF

clone size: -
V gene: TRBV6-5
CDR3 protein: CASSSQGAREEKLFF

clone size: once
V gene: TRBV7-6
CDR3 protein: CASSLGRWTGVINQPQHF

clone size: -
V gene: TRBV27
CDR3 protein: CASSYGQPFTGELFF

clone size: -
V gene: TRBV7-9
CDR3 protein: CASSSPYGYTF

clone size: -
V gene: TRBV27
CDR3 protein: CASSYGSLENSPLHF

clone size: -
V gene: TRBV6-5
CDR3 protein: CASRPGTGNSPLHF

clone size: -
V gene: TRBV7-9
CDR3 protein: CASSVTTGTRREKLFF

clone size: -
V gene: TRBV30
CDR3 protein: CAWSVFRNTEAFF

clone size: -
V gene: TRBV30
CDR3 protein: CAWSVAAGGDEQYF

clone size: -
V gene: TRBV18
CDR3 protein: CASSEGTEAFF

clone size: -
V gene: TRBV5-1
CDR3 protein: CASSRDNSGNTIYF

clone size: -
V gene: TRBV27
CDR3 protein: CASGRTTYTGELFF

clone size: -
V gene: TRBV11-3
CDR3 protein: CASSLGASDYQETQYF

clone size: once
V gene: TRBV4-1
CDR3 protein: CASSQDGQVGNSPLHF

clone size: -
V gene: TRBV12-5
CDR3 protein: CASGLVLLPGGGNQPQHF

clone size: -
V gene: TRBV7-3
CDR3 protein: CASSLVHGGDEQFF

clone size: -
V gene: TRBV3-1/TRBV3-2
CDR3 protein: CASSQDWRLAGGPNTGELFF

clone size: -
V gene: TRBV20-1
CDR3 protein: CSASPAGVEKLFF

clone size: -
V gene: TRBV6-1
CDR3 protein: CASSDRDRGDTGELFF

clone size: -
V gene: TRBV9
CDR3 protein: CASSVAEGRETQYF

clone size: -
V gene: TRBV19
CDR3 protein: CASSIGTGAYEQYF

clone size: -
V gene: TRBV5-1
CDR3 protein: CASSLVQGANEQYF

clone size: -
V gene: TRBV5-1
CDR3 protein: CASSSPGEDTEAFF

clone size: -
V gene: TRBV19
CDR3 protein: CASNRRTGIIGYTF

clone size: -
V gene: TRBV9
CDR3 protein: CASSVTPLGGTQYF

clone size: -
V gene: TRBV30
CDR3 protein: CAWSVAGIEAFF

clone size: -
V gene: TRBV7-8
CDR3 protein: CASSREQGSHQPQHF

clone size: -
V gene: TRBV5-6
CDR3 protein: CASGRTRAFF

clone size: -
V gene: TRBV7-9
CDR3 protein: CASSQDRVTEAFF

clone size: -
V gene: TRBV5-8
CDR3 protein: CASSRKDRTGLGMGNQPQHF

clone size: few
V gene: TRBV7-9
CDR3 protein: CASSLGQGDWYEQYF

clone size: -
V gene: TRBV25-1
CDR3 protein: CASSDEVETQYF

clone size: -
V gene: TRBV12-3/TRBV12-4
CDR3 protein: CASSLIGQNEAFF

clone size: -
V gene: TRBV3-1/TRBV3-2
CDR3 protein: CASSQERGAIRYEQYF

clone size: -
V gene: TRBV2
CDR3 protein: CASSESDRSSYEQYF

clone size: -
V gene: TRBV6-1
CDR3 protein: CASSEPGQGWEKLFF

clone size: -
V gene: TRBV2
CDR3 protein: CASSEQGYWYF

clone size: once
V gene: TRBV28
CDR3 protein: CASTLPGPLGPNTEAFF

clone size: -
V gene: TRBV19
CDR3 protein: CASSISGVSYNEQFF

clone size: -
V gene: TRBV4-3
CDR3 protein: CASSLLAGGVYEQYF

clone size: -
V gene: TRBV19
CDR3 protein: CASTASSLGYEKLFF